The T cell receptor (beta chain) under discussion was sequenced for a study of blood T cell repertoires in COVID-19. V gave up 0 bases and J gave up 0 bases, with 12 bases separating them. The CDR3 extends over 17 amino acids. Germline-derived CDR1 and CDR2 are LGHNA and YNFKEQ. Produced via immunoSEQ multiplex PCR; TCRdb's table is partial and in-frame only. The sample has 200,000 to 250,000 clones, 81% seen once. The chain recombines TRBV4-2 with TRBJ1-5; TRBD1 might be the D (5 bases). The clonotype originates from an elderly woman with COVID-19, enrolled during active disease. Material: peripheral blood. CDR3 coding DNA: TGTGCCAGCAGCCAAGATCCCTCGACAGTTAGCAATCAGCCCCAGCATTTT. Protein product: CASSQDPSTVSNQPQHF.